This T cell receptor beta chain was captured in a study of blood T cell repertoires in COVID-19. Using immunoSEQ multiplex PCR, the repertoire was profiled, and TCRdb retains in-frame clones only, with some absent. Here the sample spans approximately 400,000 clones, roughly four fifths being singletons. This clone was counted once. The V and J ends lost 3 bases and 6 bases respectively, with 15 bases between them. CDR3 length: 15 amino acids. CDR1 and CDR2 from the germline V gene are LNHDA and SQIVND (reference sequence). Sequenced material: PBMCs or T cells enriched from blood (not recorded which). The gene calls are TRBV19 and TRBJ1-5, with D possibly TRBD1 on 5 matching bases. This TCR derives from a woman between 50 and 59 years old who had recovered from COVID-19. CDR3: CASSIWGQGTQPQHF. The CDR3 nucleotides are TGTGCCAGTAGTATCTGGGGCCAGGGCACTCAGCCCCAGCATTTT.